These 32 T cell receptor beta chains originate from one sample sequenced in a study of molecular identifiers for immune sequencing clone quantification. Each CDR3 protein gets one entry after TCRdb re-called the PCR reads with MiXCR. The sample lists about 500,000 distinct CDR3 sequences; roughly 25% were seen once. The sample consisted of naive CD8+ T cells from blood, with Jurkat cell RNA spiked in. Indicated subset: FACS-sorted CD8+CD4-CCR7+CD45RA+ naive T cells. The receptors were gathered from a human donor in good health. Some libraries in this study had Jurkat cell RNA spiked in.

This clonotype has a handful of counts. This rearrangement joins TRBV20-1 to TRBJ2-7, with 7 bases aligning to TRBD1. CDR1 is DFQATT and CDR2 is SNEGSKA in the germline V gene (reference sequence). The CDR3 extends over 14 amino acids. Trimming cost V 0 bases and J 2 bases; bases outside gene matches: 4. CDR3 DNA: TGCAGTGCTAGAGACCTGACAGGGACCTACGAGCAGTACTTC. This encodes CSARDLTGTYEQYF.

Written as DNA, the CDR3 is TGCGCCAGCAGCCAAGAAAGGGACAGGGGACCCGGGGAGCTGTTTTTT. Protein product: CASSQERDRGPGELFF. The chain combines TRBV4-3 with TRBJ2-2, with 10 bases fitting TRBD1. The V and J ends lost 0 bases and 6 bases, in that order; junction bases with no gene match: 4. Germline-derived CDR1 and CDR2 are LGHNA and YSLEER. This CDR3 comprises 16 residues.

V is TRBV13 and J is TRBJ2-2, with D unclear. CDR3 size: 13 residues. Germline V gene lookup returns CDR1 PRHDT and CDR2 FYEKMQ (reference sequence). Deletions cut 5 bases from V and 9 bases from J, with 13 bases between. The CDR3 sequence is CASSPRRPRELFF. CDR3 DNA: TGTGCCAGCAGCCCTCGACGACCCCGGGAGCTGTTTTTT.

The chain has TRBV27 and TRBJ1-4; a weak D match, TRBD1 (6 bases). Germline lookup yields CDR1 MNHEY and CDR2 SMNVEV (reference sequence). The length of the CDR3 is 13 residues. V lost 5 bases and J lost 4, with 8 bases in between. The CDR3 protein is CASSGQNNEKLFF. CDR3 in DNA: TGTGCCAGCAGTGGACAGAATAATGAAAAACTGTTTTTT.

This clonotype was recorded a few times. The rearrangement uses TRBV7-6 and TRBJ1-5, with D possibly matching TRBD1 (5 bases). V lost 11 bases and J 2 bases, leaving 16 bases between the germline ends. Germline values: CDR1 SGHVS, CDR2 FNYEAQ. CDR3 length: 14 amino acids. This CDR3 reads CAPYLGLRNQPQHF. CDR3 bases: TGTGCCCCCTACCTGGGACTTCGCAATCAGCCCCAGCATTTT.

In this sample, this clonotype turned up many times. The chain uses TRBV3-1 and TRBJ2-5; 10 bases match TRBD2. The CDR3 spans 15 residues. Germline CDR1 LGHDT, CDR2 YNNKEL (reference sequence). The J segment lost 4 bases and the V segment lost 5 bases, leaving 7 bases of the junction unmatched. This CDR3 is CASSVPTSGIETQYF. The CDR3 coding sequence is TGTGCCAGCAGCGTTCCTACTAGCGGGATAGAGACCCAGTACTTC.

This sequence joins TRBV6-1 and TRBJ2-7; D could derive from TRBD1 or TRBD2 (5 bases each). Germline-derived CDR1 and CDR2 are MNHNS and SASEGT. V gave up 3 bases and J gave up 2 bases, with 8 bases separating them. The CDR3 length is 13 residues. CDR3 sequence: CASSDLGAYEQYF. As DNA, the CDR3 is TGTGCCAGCAGTGATCTGGGGGCCTACGAGCAGTACTTC.

The V gene is TRBV4-1, the J gene TRBJ2-3; weak D call: TRBD1 (6 bases). The germline V and J ends were trimmed by 0 bases and 0 bases, with 10 bases remaining between them. Per germline, CDR1 MGHRA and CDR2 YSYEKL. The CDR3 is 16 residues long. DNA for the CDR3: TGCGCCAGCAGCCAAGAGTACAGGGCCAGCACAGATACGCAGTATTTT. It translates to CASSQEYRASTDTQYF.

With regard to this clonotype: This sequence may be a read error, since a much larger clone differs from it by one base. The chain combines TRBV6-5 with TRBJ2-5; 7 nucleotides line up with TRBD1. Germline-derived CDR1 and CDR2 are MNHEY and SVGAGI. The junction had 3 bases not matched to a gene; V was cut back by 0 bases and J by 5 bases. CDR3 size: 14 residues. In DNA form, the CDR3 reads TGTGCCAGCAGTTACTCGACAGGGACGGAGACCCAGTACTTC. It is translated as CASSYSTGTETQYF.

This clonotype has a handful of counts. The J gene is TRBJ2-7, the V gene TRBV6-2 or TRBV6-3; D is undetermined. V was shortened by 6 bases and J by 1 base, with 13 bases between the two germline ends. Germline V lookup: CDR1 MNHEY, CDR2 SVGEGT. CDR3 length: 14 residues. The CDR3: CASSVFQVSYEQYF. CDR3 DNA sequence: TGTGCCAGCAGCGTTTTTCAGGTATCCTACGAGCAGTACTTC.

Comment on this clonotype: An end of the junction does not agree with germline; a read error may underlie this. This chain connects TRBV28 to TRBJ1-1; TRBD1 might be the D (5 bases). Germline V gene lookup returns CDR1 MDHEN and CDR2 SYDVKM. The CDR3 is made up of 12 amino acids. The CDR3 is CTSSPWGTEAFF. In nucleotides, the CDR3 is TGTACCAGCAGTCCGTGGGGGACTGAAGCTTTCTTT.

This clonotype was found many times. The chain recombines TRBV6-1 with TRBJ2-5, with D maybe TRBD1 (6 bases). Germline CDR1 MNHNS, CDR2 SASEGT. The CDR3 runs 18 residues. Trimming left V 2 bases short and J 2 bases short, with 21 bases between. The CDR3 reads CASSEKEQGLPTQETQYF. As DNA, the CDR3 is TGTGCCAGCAGTGAAAAGGAACAGGGTCTTCCCACACAAGAGACCCAGTACTTC.

Comments on this clonotype: The junction differs from germline at one of its ends, possibly a read error. This rearrangement joins TRBV30 to TRBJ2-5, with a possible D match to TRBD2 (7 bases). The CDR3 is made up of 14 amino acids. From germline, CDR1 is GTSNPN and CDR2 SVGIG (reference sequence). In DNA form, the CDR3 reads TGTGCCTGGAGTGGGGAGGGCAGGGGTCTCCTTCCTTCCTTC. It is translated as CAWSGEGRGLLPSF. The full variable domain, rest sourced from reference TRBV30 and TRBJ2-5, is SQTIHQWPATLVQPVGSPLSLECTVEGTSNPNLYWYRQAAGRGLQLLFYSVGIGQISSEVPQNLSASRPQDRQFILSSKKLLLSDSGFYLCAWSGEGRGLLPSFGPGTRLLVL.

This clonotype was observed at least ten times. The chain recombines TRBV4-3 with TRBJ1-2, with unresolved D. From germline, CDR1 is LGHNA and CDR2 YSLEER. V was shortened by 0 bases and J by 0 bases, with 14 bases between the two germline ends. The CDR3 is made up of 17 amino acids. The CDR3 DNA reads as TGCGCCAGCAGCCAAGATAAAGGCGGACGAACTAACTATGGCTACACCTTC. This sequence encodes CASSQDKGGRTNYGYTF.

This clonotype was counted between two and nine times. The chain combines TRBV5-6 with TRBJ2-5; D is undetermined. Trimming pared 2 bases from V and 4 bases from J, leaving 12 bases between. Germline-derived CDR1 and CDR2 are SGHDT and YYEEEE. This CDR3 is 14 amino acids long. The CDR3 protein is CASSFVRFGETQYF. The CDR3 DNA reads TGTGCCAGCAGCTTTGTACGGTTCGGAGAGACCCAGTACTTC.

This clonotype has more than one count but fewer than ten. The chain is built from TRBV14 and TRBJ2-1; TRBD2 is a possible D gene (5 bases). The germline gives CDR1 SGHDN, CDR2 FVKESK. CDR3 length: 13 residues. V lost 2 bases and J 6 bases, leaving 8 bases between the germline ends. CDR3 nucleotide sequence: TGTGCCAGCAGCCAACTTAGCGCCAATGAGCAGTTCTTC. Translating gives CASSQLSANEQFF.

The chain uses TRBV19 and TRBJ1-1; D is perhaps TRBD1 (5 bases). Germline V CDR1 and CDR2: LNHDA, SQIVND (reference sequence). Trimming took 2 bases from V and 2 from J, leaving 18 bases between them. The CDR3 has 17 amino acids. CDR3 bases: TGTGCCAGTAGTATATCGGCTGCCCGGGGACTCAACACTGAAGCTTTCTTT. It specifies CASSISAARGLNTEAFF. Based on the CDR3 plus reference TRBV19 and TRBJ1-1, the full variable domain is DGGITQSPKYLFRKEGQNVTLSCEQNLNHDAMYWYRQDPGQGLRLIYYSQIVNDFQKGDIAEGYSVSREKKESFPLTVTSAQKNPTAFYLCASSISAARGLNTEAFFGQGTRLTVV.

This clonotype was found many times. The chain joins TRBV12-3 or TRBV12-4 to TRBJ1-1; D gene unclear. CDR3 size: 12 residues. V lost 4 bases and J lost 4, with 7 bases in between. CDR3 loop: CASSYKGTEAFF. CDR3 sequence (DNA): TGTGCCAGCAGTTATAAGGGCACTGAAGCTTTCTTT.

In regard to this clonotype: The junction shows a germline mismatch at one end, possibly a read error. The rearrangement uses TRBV20-1 and TRBJ2-3, with 7 nucleotides matching TRBD1. The germline gives CDR1 DFQATT, CDR2 SNEGSKA (reference sequence). This CDR3 comprises 12 residues. The CDR3 bases are TGCCGTGCTAACCAGGGGGTAGATACGCAGTATTTT. It is translated as CRANQGVDTQYF.

This clonotype has a count of ten or more. The chain combines TRBV14 with TRBJ2-7; D unclear. This CDR3 is 12 amino acids long. V lost 4 bases, J lost 6 bases, and 10 bases lay in between. Germline V CDR1 and CDR2: SGHDN, FVKESK. The CDR3 DNA reads TGTGCCAGCAGCCTGATTGGGGTCGAGCAGTACTTC. Its protein product is CASSLIGVEQYF.

The sample holds a few counts of this clonotype. This rearrangement joins TRBV7-9 to TRBJ2-3; either TRBD1 or TRBD2 may fit D (5 bases each). Trimming took off 8 bases at V and 6 bases at J, with 12 bases between the two ends. CDR1 is SEHNR and CDR2 is FQNEAQ in the germline V gene (reference sequence). The CDR3 totals 12 residues. CDR3 coding DNA: TGTGCCAGCTGGGGCAGAGGGGATACGCAGTATTTT. Protein sequence: CASWGRGDTQYF.

Of note for this clonotype: One end of the junction varies from germline; a read error may be responsible. The chain uses TRBV4-1 and TRBJ1-5; 7 bases are a match to TRBD1. The CDR3 sequence is 15 residues long. Germline V gene sequence: CDR1 MGHRA, CDR2 YSYEKL. The CDR3 nucleotides are TGCGCCAGCAGCCAACAGACAGGGACTGACCAGCCCCAGCAATTT. Protein: CASSQQTGTDQPQQF.

In this sample, this clonotype turned up many times. J is TRBJ1-1 and V is TRBV12-3 or TRBV12-4, with D possibly being TRBD1 (6 bases). The CDR3 sequence is 14 residues long. The V end lost 8 bases, the J end lost 3 bases, and 16 bases lay between the germline ends. CDR3 sequence: CASSVTGQDTEAFF. The CDR3 coding sequence is TGTGCCAGCTCCGTAACAGGGCAGGACACTGAAGCTTTCTTT.

V is TRBV20-1 and J is TRBJ2-7, with 15 bases lining up with TRBD2. Germline values: CDR1 DFQATT, CDR2 SNEGSKA (reference sequence). Trimming took 4 bases from V and 1 from J; bases not matched to a gene: 5. The CDR3 consists of 16 residues. The CDR3 nucleotides read TGCAGTGCTAAGGGACTAGCGGGGGGTAAATCCTACGAGCAGTACTTC. Translated: CSAKGLAGGKSYEQYF.

In this sample, this clonotype turned up once. The chain is built from TRBV27 and TRBJ2-2, with 7 positions matching TRBD2. Trimming cost V 6 bases and J 4 bases; bases outside gene matches: 8. CDR1 is MNHEY and CDR2 is SMNVEV in the germline V gene (reference sequence). The CDR3 runs to 15 residues. The CDR3 protein is CASSILARFTGELFF. The DNA of the CDR3 is TGTGCCAGCAGCATACTAGCGCGATTCACCGGGGAGCTGTTTTTT.

This clonotype has just a few counts. The gene calls are TRBV6-2 or TRBV6-3 and TRBJ1-5; D not resolved. V lost 5 bases and J 0 bases, leaving 23 bases between the germline ends. The CDR3 spans 19 residues. Germline CDR1 and CDR2: MNHEY and SVGEGT. CDR3: CASSPTAVQWQYSNQPQHF. CDR3 DNA: TGTGCCAGCAGTCCTACGGCGGTACAGTGGCAGTATAGCAATCAGCCCCAGCATTTT.

The V call is TRBV6-2 or TRBV6-3, the J call TRBJ1-2, with a tentative D call TRBD1 (5 bases). The CDR3 is made up of 13 amino acids. The V and J ends lost 4 bases and 4 bases respectively, with 10 bases between them. Germline V gene data show CDR1 as MNHEY and CDR2 as SVGEGT. The CDR3 is CASSSTGTYGYTF. CDR3 DNA sequence: TGTGCCAGCAGTTCTACTGGGACCTATGGCTACACCTTC.

This clonotype was seen at least ten times. V usage is TRBV29-1 and J usage is TRBJ2-7, with 10 bases aligning to TRBD2. The CDR3 is 15 amino acids. Trimming cost V 4 bases and J 0 bases; bases outside gene matches: 6. Germline V lookup: CDR1 SQVTM, CDR2 ANQGSEA. CDR3 DNA sequence: TGCAGCGTTGTTGGTAGCGGGAGGCTCTCCTACGAGCAGTACTTC. This sequence encodes CSVVGSGRLSYEQYF.

The CDR3 DNA is TGTGCCAGCAGTAAGAACAGGGATAGCTCCTACGAGCAGTACTTC. Protein sequence: CASSKNRDSSYEQYF. The chain couples TRBV9 to TRBJ2-7; tentatively, D is TRBD1 (6 bases). V shed 5 bases and J shed 0 bases, with 15 bases lying between them. This CDR3 region has 15 residues. Germline CDR1 reads SGDLS; CDR2 reads YYNGEE.

This clonotype was counted many times. The V gene is TRBV29-1, the J gene TRBJ1-1; D not certain. Germline V CDR1 and CDR2: SQVTM, ANQGSEA. The CDR3 loop spans 13 amino acids. The V gene lost 4 bases and the J gene lost 1 base, with 10 bases spanning the gap. CDR3 DNA: TGCAGCGTTGTCCCCTGGACGAACACTGAAGCTTTCTTT. Amino acids: CSVVPWTNTEAFF.

The chain combines TRBV20-1 with TRBJ2-2, with D perhaps matching TRBD2 (6 bases). Trimming took 3 bases from V and 7 from J, leaving 21 bases between them. This CDR3 has 16 residues. In germline, CDR1 is DFQATT, CDR2 SNEGSKA (reference sequence). The CDR3 protein is CSASSGLRWSGGELFF. The CDR3 nucleotides are TGCAGTGCTAGCTCGGGACTCCGATGGTCGGGCGGGGAGCTGTTTTTT.

A word on this clonotype: A read error may account for a junction end that differs from germline. V usage is TRBV7-4 and J usage is TRBJ2-1, with 9 bases that match TRBD2. Germline V gene lookup returns CDR1 SGHVT and CDR2 SQSDAQ. The CDR3 consists of 17 residues. CDR3 sequence (DNA): TGTGCCAGCACCTTAGTGGTCCTAGCGGGAACGGACAATGAGCAGTTCTTC. Protein: CASTLVVLAGTDNEQFF.